This T cell receptor beta chain is drawn from a study of prognosis after radiotherapy for stage I lung cancer. This CDR3 has 16 residues. The germline V gene encodes CDR1 MNHNS and CDR2 SASEGT. Trimming cost V 7 bases and J 7 bases, with 23 bases left between them. Starting from genomic DNA, TCR beta CDR3 was amplified through two-round multiplex PCR. Initially, in first-round PCR, primers specific to each TRBV and TRBJ gene were used. TCRdb passed the multiplex PCR reads through MiXCR, listing each CDR3 protein once. The sample lists more than 11,000 distinct CDR3 sequences, about 32% occurring once.

Source: PBMCs, taken before or after stereotactic body radiation therapy (not recorded which). The sequence was collected from a donor aged 50 or older with non-small cell lung cancer. The genes are TRBV6-1 and TRBJ2-1, with D possibly being TRBD1 (6 bases). CDR3 sequence reads: CASTGDIAVSLNEQFF. DNA for the CDR3: TGTGCCAGCACTGGGGACATCGCAGTAAGTCTTAATGAGCAGTTCTTC.